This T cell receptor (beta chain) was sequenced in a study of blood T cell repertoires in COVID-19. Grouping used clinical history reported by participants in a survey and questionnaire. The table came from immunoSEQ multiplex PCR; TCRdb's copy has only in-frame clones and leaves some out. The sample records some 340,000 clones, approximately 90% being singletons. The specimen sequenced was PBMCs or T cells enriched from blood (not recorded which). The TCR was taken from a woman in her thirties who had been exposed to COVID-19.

CDR3 coding DNA: TGTGCCAGTAATGCGGGGGGGCCTGGAGATACGCAGTATTTT. Translation gives CASNAGGPGDTQYF. The rearrangement links TRBV19 to TRBJ2-3, with 9 bases that match TRBD2. The CDR3 runs to 14 residues. After removal of 7 bases from V and 5 bases from J, the junction contained 7 bases not matched to a gene. The germline gives CDR1 LNHDA, CDR2 SQIVND (reference sequence).